What follows is one T cell receptor beta chain and its context. Using immunoSEQ multiplex PCR, the repertoire was profiled, and TCRdb retains in-frame clones only, with some absent. The sample contains roughly 130,000 clones, approximately 92% of which appear only once. This sample was included in a study of T cell responses to AZD1222 COVID-19 vaccine. The receptor was derived from an adult who received the AZD1222 COVID-19 vaccine. The sequences come from peripheral blood, collected 28 days after the second AZD1222 dose.

The CDR3 reads CASSFTSGNSDEQFF. The DNA of the CDR3 is TGTGCCAGCAGCTTTACTAGCGGGAATTCAGATGAGCAGTTCTTC. This sequence joins TRBV7-6 and TRBJ2-1, with 10 bases fitting TRBD2. Germline V gives CDR1 SGHVS, CDR2 FNYEAQ. V was pared by 3 bases and J by 8 bases, with 7 bases of the junction left unmatched. There are 15 residues in the CDR3. The whole variable domain, filled in from reference TRBV7-6 and TRBJ2-1, reads GAGVSQSPRYKVTKRGQDVALRCDPISGHVSLYWYRQALGQGPEFLTYFNYEAQQDKSGLPNDRFSAERPEGSISTLTIQRTEQRDSAMYRCASSFTSGNSDEQFFGPGTRLTVL.